The 30 T cell receptor beta chains presented below share a single source sample, sequenced in a study of blood T cell repertoires in COVID-19. The method was immunoSEQ multiplex PCR; TCRdb's version includes in-frame clones alone and lacks a portion of them. The table shows around 110,000 clones, with about nine tenths occurring only once. Sequencing was carried out using peripheral blood. The receptors come from a human donor with active COVID-19. The donor label of this sample is uncertain.

CDR3 in amino acids: CASRASGAGQETQYF. The CDR3 DNA follows: TGTGCCAGCAGGGCTAGCGGGGCGGGGCAAGAGACCCAGTACTTC. The chain employs TRBV6-5 and TRBJ2-5, with 9 bases identical to TRBD2. The CDR3 is made up of 15 amino acids. V gave up 6 bases and J gave up 2 bases; unmatched junction bases: 7. In germline, CDR1 is MNHEY, CDR2 SVGAGI.

This chain links TRBV5-8 with TRBJ1-2; D remains unclear. Germline V gene data show CDR1 as SGHTS and CDR2 as YDEGEE. The CDR3 has 17 residues. V was cut by 1 base and J by 0 bases, with 16 bases left in between. The CDR3 DNA reads as TGTGCCAGCAGCTTGAGGGTTGGGGAGCCTACTAACTATGGCTACACCTTC. It yields the protein CASSLRVGEPTNYGYTF.

V usage is TRBV6-6 and J usage is TRBJ1-2; D is possibly TRBD1 (5 bases). Germline CDR1 reads MNHNY; CDR2 reads SVGAGI (reference sequence). The CDR3 extends over 14 amino acids. V lost 3 bases and J lost 3, with 11 bases in between. The CDR3 nucleotides are TGTGCCAGCAGTTATCGGACGGGGGACTATGGCTACACCTTC. Translating gives CASSYRTGDYGYTF.

J is TRBJ1-6 and V is TRBV5-1; D gene ambiguous. CDR1 is SGHRS and CDR2 is YFSETQ in the germline V gene. V dropped 4 bases and J dropped 6 bases, with 11 bases sitting between them. The CDR3 is made up of 14 amino acids. Written as DNA, the CDR3 is TGCGCCAGCAGCGGTGGTGTGAGTAATTCACCCCTCCACTTT. This sequence encodes CASSGGVSNSPLHF.

This chain joins TRBV5-1 and TRBJ2-2, with 9 bases identical to TRBD1. With 4 bases clipped from V and 4 bases from J, the junction kept 8 bases outside the gene matches. CDR3 length: 16 amino acids. Germline V gene data show CDR1 as SGHRS and CDR2 as YFSETQ. CDR3 amino acids: CASSPAGTGRTGELFF. The DNA of the CDR3 is TGCGCCAGCAGCCCTGCCGGGACAGGGCGCACCGGGGAGCTGTTTTTT.

The chain employs TRBV28 and TRBJ1-1; D gene ambiguous. The CDR3 has 13 amino acids. Trimming removed 5 bases at V and 1 base at J, with 8 bases between. The germline gives CDR1 MDHEN, CDR2 SYDVKM. The CDR3 loop is CASSPPGNTEAFF. The CDR3 bases are TGTGCCAGCAGTCCGCCGGGGAACACTGAAGCTTTCTTT.

This sequence joins TRBV9 and TRBJ1-2; D possibly corresponds to TRBD1 (5 bases). Germline V gene lookup returns CDR1 SGDLS and CDR2 YYNGEE. Trimming took off 0 bases at V and 7 bases at J, with 13 bases between the two ends. This CDR3 has 14 amino acids. The CDR3 region is CASSVDVGTSGYTF. The DNA for the CDR3 is TGTGCCAGCAGCGTAGATGTAGGGACTTCTGGCTACACCTTC.

This clone appeared a few times. The genes are TRBV3-1 (or the pseudogene TRBV3-2) and TRBJ1-6, with D unresolved. Germline V CDR1 and CDR2: LGHDT, YNNKEL (reference sequence). This CDR3 is 15 amino acids long. V gave up 4 bases and J gave up 9 bases, with 16 bases separating them. CDR3 sequence: CASSPVGERRSPLHF. DNA for the CDR3: TGTGCCAGCAGCCCCGTGGGAGAAAGGCGTTCACCCCTCCACTTT.

This chain connects TRBV3-1 (or the pseudogene TRBV3-2) to TRBJ2-5; a weak D match, TRBD2 (6 bases). V was pared by 6 bases and J by 5 bases, with 13 bases between. This CDR3 is built from 13 residues. Germline CDR1 LGHDT, CDR2 YNNKEL (reference sequence). The CDR3: CASRQSAGETQYF. The CDR3 DNA reads TGTGCCAGCAGACAGAGCGCGGGGGAGACCCAGTACTTC.

The chain carries TRBV4-1 and TRBJ2-2; a possible D gene is TRBD2 (6 bases). The CDR3 totals 14 residues. Trimming pared 7 bases from V and 7 bases from J, leaving 16 bases between. CDR1 is MGHRA, CDR2 YSYEKL, per germline. CDR3 coding DNA: TGCGCCAGCAAGAGGGACTCCAGTGGCGGGGAGCTGTTTTTT. Translated, it gives CASKRDSSGGELFF.

The chain combines TRBV11-2 with TRBJ2-7; 8 positions agree with TRBD1. This CDR3 spans 13 amino acids. Germline V lookup: CDR1 SGHAT, CDR2 FQNNGV. Unmatched junction bases numbered 3, after V lost 3 bases and J lost 5 bases. CDR3 bases: TGTGCCAGCAGCTTTATGACAGGGGACGAGCAGTACTTC. It yields the protein CASSFMTGDEQYF.

The CDR3 nucleotides read TGTGCCAGCAGCACAAACAGGGACGAGCAGTACTTC. Protein sequence: CASSTNRDEQYF. V and J are TRBV3-1 (or the pseudogene TRBV3-2) and TRBJ2-7; a possible D gene is TRBD1 (6 bases). The CDR3 extends over 12 amino acids. Germline loops: CDR1 LGHDT, CDR2 YNNKEL (reference sequence). Trimming shortened V by 5 bases and J by 5 bases, and 10 bases separated the two germline ends.

This chain links TRBV5-6 with TRBJ2-3; 8 bases fit TRBD2. The germline gives CDR1 SGHDT, CDR2 YYEEEE. V trimming: 6 bases; J trimming: 5 bases; junction bases outside the gene matches: 14. The CDR3 is 16 residues long. The CDR3 protein is CASTPGGAGVGDTQYF. The CDR3 region has the DNA TGTGCCAGCACCCCCGGGGGGGCAGGGGTAGGAGATACGCAGTATTTT.

This chain uses TRBV5-6 with TRBJ2-3; 8 positions match TRBD1. J lost 4 bases, V lost 5 bases, and 6 bases had no gene match. The CDR3 has 14 amino acids. Per germline, CDR1 SGHDT and CDR2 YYEEEE. As DNA, the CDR3 is TGTGCCAGCAGGCTGACAGGGGCGGCAGATACGCAGTATTTT. This encodes CASRLTGAADTQYF. Complete variable domain (other parts from reference TRBV5-6 and TRBJ2-3): DAGVTQSPTHLIKTRGQQVTLRCSPKSGHDTVSWYQQALGQGPQFIFQYYEEEERQRGNFPDRFSGHQFPNYSSELNVNALLLGDSALYLCASRLTGAADTQYFGPGTRLTVL.

The CDR3 here is CASRTGGHEQYF. The CDR3 DNA follows: TGTGCCAGCAGAACAGGGGGCCACGAGCAGTACTTC. This chain joins TRBV27 and TRBJ2-7; 9 nucleotides agree with TRBD1. With 6 bases clipped from V and 5 bases from J, the junction kept 2 bases outside the gene matches. The germline V gene has CDR1 MNHEY and CDR2 SMNVEV (reference sequence). This CDR3 region has 12 residues.

The gene calls are TRBV5-8 and TRBJ1-4; 8 nucleotides align to TRBD1. With V trimmed by 0 bases and J by 5 bases, 6 bases remained unmatched. CDR1 is SGHTS and CDR2 is YDEGEE in the germline V gene. The CDR3 has 16 amino acids. Here the CDR3 reads CASSLGQTGVNEKLFF. CDR3 DNA: TGTGCCAGCAGCTTGGGGCAGACAGGGGTCAATGAAAAACTGTTTTTT.

The chain recombines TRBV14 with TRBJ1-2, with TRBD1 as a possible D gene (5 bases). Germline V gene data show CDR1 as SGHDN and CDR2 as FVKESK. With 1 base removed from V and 7 bases from J, the gap between germline ends came to 10 bases. This CDR3 has 13 residues. Written as DNA, the CDR3 is TGTGCCAGCAGCCAAGTTCGCCAGGGTGGCTACACCTTC. Residues: CASSQVRQGGYTF.

The chain uses TRBV19 and TRBJ1-1; tentatively, D is TRBD1 (5 bases). CDR3 length: 15 residues. V was cut by 3 bases and J by 0 bases, with 11 bases left in between. Germline CDR1 reads LNHDA; CDR2 reads SQIVND (reference sequence). The CDR3: CASSIGGGMNTEAFF. The CDR3 nucleotides are TGTGCCAGTAGTATCGGCGGGGGGATGAACACTGAAGCTTTCTTT.

The chain employs TRBV11-2 and TRBJ1-4, with 11 nucleotides matching TRBD1. This CDR3 is built from 18 residues. Germline lookup yields CDR1 SGHAT and CDR2 FQNNGV. The V segment lost 4 bases and the J segment 6 bases; nucleotides outside the gene matches: 13. CDR3 sequence: CASSSGVGTGGLDEKLFF. The CDR3 bases are TGTGCCAGCAGCTCCGGAGTAGGGACAGGGGGACTAGATGAAAAACTGTTTTTT.

V usage is TRBV5-6 and J usage is TRBJ1-4; no firm D call. Germline V gene sequence: CDR1 SGHDT, CDR2 YYEEEE. The germline V and J ends were trimmed by 2 bases and 0 bases, with 17 bases remaining between them. This CDR3 is built from 18 residues. This CDR3 is CASSLSPFSSATNEKLFF. The DNA of the CDR3 is TGTGCCAGCAGCTTATCTCCTTTTTCTTCTGCAACTAATGAAAAACTGTTTTTT.

This rearrangement joins TRBV7-9 to TRBJ1-1; D possibly corresponds to TRBD1 (5 bases). CDR3 length: 16 residues. The V and J ends lost 5 bases and 4 bases respectively, with 20 bases between them. The germline V gene has CDR1 SEHNR and CDR2 FQNEAQ (reference sequence). CDR3 sequence (DNA): TGTGCCAGCAGCCCAGCTCGACAGATGACTGGCACTGAAGCTTTCTTT. Encoded protein: CASSPARQMTGTEAFF.

The DNA of the CDR3 is TGTGCCAGCAGCTTGGAAACAGGCGCTAACTATGGCTACACCTTC. It specifies CASSLETGANYGYTF. The V call is TRBV7-9, the J call TRBJ1-2, with D perhaps matching TRBD1 (5 bases). V was shortened by 3 bases and J by 0 bases, with 11 bases between the two germline ends. The CDR3 runs 15 residues. Germline values: CDR1 SEHNR, CDR2 FQNEAQ (reference sequence).

V usage is TRBV12-5 and J usage is TRBJ2-7; TRBD1 is a possible D gene (6 bases). Germline CDR1 is LGHNT and CDR2 is FRNRAP. The CDR3 covers 16 residues. V was clipped by 5 bases and J by 3 bases, with 20 bases between them. CDR3 sequence (DNA): TGTGCTAGTGGTCCCTTGAGGGGGACCCTCCTCTACGAGCAGTACTTC. It translates to CASGPLRGTLLYEQYF.

The rearrangement joins TRBV7-3 to TRBJ1-6; no reliable D call. V was shortened by 2 bases and J by 8 bases, with 13 bases between the two germline ends. Germline loops: CDR1 SGHTA, CDR2 FQGTGA. There are 15 residues in the CDR3. CDR3 protein: CASSLFGVGDSPLHF. The CDR3 coding sequence is TGTGCCAGCAGCTTATTCGGCGTTGGAGATTCACCCCTCCACTTT.

The chain uses TRBV19 and TRBJ1-6; TRBD1 matches at 11 bases. CDR3 length: 16 amino acids. CDR1 is LNHDA, CDR2 SQIVND, per germline (reference sequence). V trimming: 3 bases; J trimming: 9 bases; junction bases outside the gene matches: 7. CDR3 in amino acids: CASSISDRGLGSPLHF. For the CDR3, the DNA is TGTGCCAGTAGTATCTCGGACAGGGGGCTAGGTTCACCCCTCCACTTT.

This clone was counted only a few times. The chain recombines TRBV7-9 with TRBJ1-1; D not resolved. Germline CDR1 is SEHNR and CDR2 is FQNEAQ (reference sequence). The ends were cut back, 6 bases at V and 6 bases at J, with 17 bases in the middle. The CDR3 is made up of 14 amino acids. The CDR3 loop is CASRAGSAGAEAFF. The CDR3, as DNA: TGTGCCAGCAGAGCTGGAAGCGCCGGAGCTGAAGCTTTCTTT.

The J gene is TRBJ1-2, the V gene TRBV4-2, with TRBD1 matching 9 bases. The length of the CDR3 is 15 residues. V lost 1 base, J lost 6 bases, and 6 bases stayed unmatched. Germline assignment: CDR1 LGHNA and CDR2 YNFKEQ. CDR3 in amino acids: CASSQVGGDRDGYTF. CDR3 coding DNA: TGTGCCAGCAGCCAAGTAGGAGGGGACAGGGATGGCTACACCTTC.

The CDR3 DNA sequence: TGTGCCATCAGTCGGATCGAAGGGGACGAGCAGTACTTC. It translates to CAISRIEGDEQYF. The gene calls are TRBV10-3 and TRBJ2-7; D is perhaps TRBD1 (5 bases). CDR3 size: 13 residues. The V end was cut by 5 bases, the J end by 5 bases, with 13 bases between. Germline V gene lookup returns CDR1 ENHRY and CDR2 SYGVKD.

The CDR3 nucleotides are TGTGCCAGCAGACTGGGACAGGGTGCCGGGGAGCTGTTTTTT. Translated, it gives CASRLGQGAGELFF. V gene TRBV7-9 combines with J gene TRBJ2-2, with 9 bases lining up with TRBD1. CDR3 size: 14 residues. V trimming: 6 bases; J trimming: 6 bases; junction bases outside the gene matches: 5. Germline V gene sequence: CDR1 SEHNR, CDR2 FQNEAQ (reference sequence).

The V and J genes are TRBV12-3 or TRBV12-4 and TRBJ2-3, with a tentative D call TRBD2 (5 bases). This CDR3 spans 13 amino acids. V was clipped by 3 bases and J by 6 bases, with 10 bases between them. This CDR3 is CASSLDSLDTQYF. The CDR3 coding sequence is TGTGCCAGCAGTTTGGACTCTTTGGATACGCAGTATTTT.